The clone carrying this TCR beta chain was recorded at least ten times. Its antigen is still unknown. The time point was: newly diagnosed GD, antithyroid drugs for less than 3 months. PBMC-derived RNA was used for the TCR library. Staff drew nine milliliters of peripheral blood into EDTA tubes. This entry comes from a study of regulatory T cells in long-lasting Graves disease. Broader study findings: Fewer public clonotypes were shared by new patients (approximately 1,000) than by persistent patients (2,741). Reduced TCR diversity was observed in persistent Graves' patients versus newly diagnosed patients.

This CDR3 is built from 13 residues. The V gene's germline CDR1 is GTSNPN and CDR2 SVGIG (reference sequence). The trim removed 2 bases at V and 6 bases at J, leaving 3 bases unmatched. Construction of TCR beta libraries relied on iRepertoire HTBI primers and on Arm-PCR targeting CDR3 regions. As originally analysed: Segment identification across samples yielded 62 TRBV and fewer than 15 TRBJ segments. TCRdb processed the multiplex PCR reads anew with MiXCR; each CDR3 protein has one entry. In this record, the V and J calls reflect TCRdb's handling and not the investigators' own analysis. The sample shows fewer than 350,000 distinct CDR3 sequences, 15% to 20% of them seen only once.

This chain links TRBV30 with TRBJ1-2, with 10 bases identical to TRBD1. The sample in question was peripheral blood mononuclear cells (PBMCs), obtained at new diagnosis, from a patient treated with antithyroid drugs. This receptor was obtained from a female donor with Graves disease. The CDR3 coding sequence is TGTGCCTGGAGTATCGGGACAGGGGATGGCTACACCTTC. Translating gives CAWSIGTGDGYTF.